The 18 T cell receptor beta chains given below trace back to one sample, sequenced in a study of T cell clonality in common variable immunodeficiency. Study observations and caveats: In common variable immunodeficiency, TCR beta chains reportedly carried fewer deletions and N-nucleotide insertions.

No antigen has been identified for these receptors. Clones were sequenced by immunoSEQ multiplex PCR, and TCRdb holds only the in-frame ones, with some missing. This table holds fewer than 25,000 clones with no singletons; the top ten claim around a quarter. The sample comprised peripheral blood mononuclear cells. These receptors were obtained from a human donor with common variable immunodeficiency.

A few counts support this clone. The read terminates 3 residues before the CDR3 end, so the remaining end is supplied by the germline J gene. V gene TRBV19 combines with J gene TRBJ2-3; D might be TRBD1 (5 bases). Trimming shortened V by 8 bases and J by 0 bases, and 15 bases separated the two germline ends. Per the germline V gene, CDR1 is LNHDA and CDR2 is SQIVND (reference sequence). There are 15 residues in the CDR3. CDR3 DNA (partial): TGTGCCAGTTGTGGCAGGGCTTATAGCACAGATACG. Translating gives CASCGRAYSTDT. The whole CDR3 region reads CASCGRAYSTDTQYF.

A note on this clone: Sequencing ends 3 residues short of the CDR3 end; the germline J gene provides the rest. V gene TRBV23-1 combines with J gene TRBJ1-1, with 8 bases lining up with TRBD1. TRBV23-1 is given ORF status, its function remaining uncertain. CDR3 length equals 15 residues. J lost 5 bases, V lost 2 bases, and 7 bases had no gene match. CDR3 DNA (partial): TGCGCCAGCAGTCAACCAGACAGGGGCGCAACTGAA. The encoded protein is CASSQPDRGATE. Given in full, the CDR3 is CASSQPDRGATEAFF.

To note about this clone: Sequencing ends 3 residues short of the CDR3 end; the germline J gene provides the rest. The V call is TRBV18, the J call TRBJ2-7, with TRBD1 matching over 10 bases. In germline, CDR1 is KGHSH, CDR2 LQKENI. The V gene end was trimmed by 5 bases and the J gene end by 2 bases; junction bases not matched to a gene: 3. This CDR3 has 14 amino acids. CDR3 in amino acids: CASSTGTGAYEQYF. Partial CDR3 DNA: TGTGCCAGCTCAACCGGGACAGGGGCCTACGAG.

This clone was seen more than once but under ten times. Sequencing ends 3 residues short of the CDR3 end; the germline J gene provides the rest. V and J are TRBV6-1 and TRBJ2-1; 7 nucleotides line up with TRBD1. The ends lost 3 bases at V and 8 bases at J; junction bases unmatched: 4. Germline values: CDR1 MNHNS, CDR2 SASEGT. The CDR3 runs to 13 residues. The chain's CDR3 is CASSEGQIDEQFF. CDR3 DNA (partial): TGTGCCAGCAGTGAGGGACAGATCGATGAG.

The CDR3 region is CASSSKDRNTEAFF. The sequenced CDR3 bases are TGTGCCAGTAGTTCCAAAGACAGGAACACTGAA. The rearrangement links TRBV19 to TRBJ1-1; D possibly corresponds to TRBD1 (5 bases). The sequence runs out 3 residues before the end of the CDR3; the remainder is reconstructed from the germline J gene. The CDR3 has 14 amino acids. Germline V gene lookup returns CDR1 LNHDA and CDR2 SQIVND (reference sequence). V lost 5 bases, J lost 1 base, and 11 bases lay in between.

This clone was seen only a few times. The sequenced fragment ends 3 residues before the CDR3 boundary, so the rest is inferred from the germline J gene. The chain uses TRBV19 and TRBJ1-1, with D possibly matching TRBD1 (6 bases). V was shortened by 5 bases and J by 5 bases, with 9 bases between the two germline ends. There are 12 residues in the CDR3. Germline CDR1 and CDR2: LNHDA and SQIVND (reference sequence). The CDR3 protein is CASSLGQTEAFF. The sequenced part of the CDR3 DNA is TGTGCCAGTAGTTTAGGACAGACTGAA.

In this sample, this clone turned up many times. The CDR3 is CSARDTIGRVGFVPEAFF. The part of the CDR3 DNA that was read is TGCAGTGCTAGAGATACGATTGGCAGGGTTGGGTTTGTCCCTGAA. This sequence joins TRBV20-1 and TRBJ1-1; tentative D call: TRBD1 (5 bases). Read coverage stops 3 residues before the CDR3 terminus; the germline J gene supplies the remainder. Germline values: CDR1 DFQATT, CDR2 SNEGSKA (reference sequence). The V gene lost 0 bases and the J gene lost 6 bases, with 26 bases spanning the gap. The length of the CDR3 is 18 residues.

This clone is labeled as medium-sized (0.01 to 0.1%). Read coverage stops 3 residues before the CDR3 terminus; the germline J gene supplies the remainder. The rearrangement joins TRBV28 to TRBJ1-2, with TRBD1 matching over 7 bases. CDR1 is MDHEN, CDR2 SYDVKM, per germline. The CDR3 extends over 13 amino acids. V lost 6 bases, J lost 4 bases, and 5 bases stayed unmatched. Incomplete CDR3 DNA: TGTGCCAGCAGAGAACAGGGGCTCTATGGC. Encoded protein: CASREQGLYG. The whole CDR3 is CASREQGLYGYTF.

This clone has a count of ten or more. The CDR3 end is not reached by the read, which stops 3 residues before it; the germline J gene fills it in. This sequence joins TRBV5-1 and TRBJ1-6, with 7 bases matching TRBD1. Germline CDR1 reads SGHRS; CDR2 reads YFSETQ. The CDR3 loop spans 15 amino acids. Trimming cost V 3 bases and J 9 bases; bases outside gene matches: 9. Incomplete CDR3 DNA: TGCGCCAGCAGCTCGGGACAGCTTCCGACTTCACCC. Residues: CASSSGQLPTSP. The complete CDR3 reads CASSSGQLPTSPLHF.

This clone was found a few times. The missing CDR3 end, 3 residues past where the read stops, is filled in from the germline J gene. V usage is TRBV18 and J usage is TRBJ1-1; D is undetermined. Trimming took off 2 bases at V and 0 bases at J, with 4 bases between the two ends. The CDR3 is 13 residues long. Germline CDR1 is KGHSH and CDR2 is LQKENI. The CDR3 loop is CASSPTLNTEAFF. CDR3 bases read: TGTGCCAGCTCACCAACTTTGAACACTGAA.

This clone was counted a few times. The CDR3 end lies 3 residues beyond the end of the read and is filled in from the germline J gene. This chain connects TRBV6-2 or TRBV6-3 to TRBJ2-5, with D possibly matching TRBD2 (6 bases). The CDR3 has 14 amino acids. Trimming cost V 2 bases and J 7 bases, with 14 bases left between them. The germline gives CDR1 MNHEY, CDR2 SVGEGT. CDR3 bases read: TGTGCCAGCAGTTACCTAGCGCTTTTGGGGACC. Translation: CASSYLALLGT. The CDR3 reads in full as CASSYLALLGTQYF.

This clone was observed a handful of times. The read is 3 residues too short to cover the CDR3 end, so that end is filled in from the germline J gene. The V gene is TRBV6-2 or TRBV6-3, the J gene TRBJ2-2; 7 bases agree with TRBD2. The germline CDR1 and CDR2 sequences are MNHEY and SVGEGT. The length of the CDR3 is 17 residues. Losses at the gene ends were 4 bases for V and 2 bases for J; bases not matched to a gene: 10. CDR3: CASSFRASGANTGELFF. CDR3 bases read: TGTGCCAGCAGTTTTCGGGCTAGCGGAGCAAACACCGGGGAG.

To note about this clone: The read ends 3 residues shy of where the CDR3 ends; the end is completed using the germline J gene. J is TRBJ1-5 and V is TRBV19; 7 positions match TRBD1. This CDR3 region has 13 residues. CDR1 and CDR2 (germline): LNHDA, SQIVND (reference sequence). With 7 bases clipped from V and 6 bases from J, the junction kept 6 bases outside the gene matches. The CDR3 loop is CASNRGFGQPQHF. CDR3 bases read: TGTGCCAGTAACAGGGGTTTTGGTCAGCCC.

This clone was recorded at least ten times. Sequencing ends 3 residues short of the CDR3 end; the germline J gene provides the rest. The chain uses TRBV29-1 and TRBJ1-1; 8 bases are a match to TRBD1. The germline V gene encodes CDR1 SQVTM and CDR2 ANQGSEA. The CDR3 runs to 11 residues. This CDR3 reads CSTKTGEAAFF. The CDR3 DNA, read in part, is TGCAGCACAAAGACAGGGGAAGCA.

With regard to this clone: Sequencing ends 3 residues short of the CDR3 end; the germline J gene provides the rest. The V and J genes are TRBV20-1 and TRBJ1-2; TRBD1 might be the D (5 bases). The CDR3 runs to 12 residues. The V gene lost 1 base and the J gene lost 7 bases, with 10 bases spanning the gap. Per the germline V gene, CDR1 is DFQATT and CDR2 is SNEGSKA (reference sequence). CDR3 DNA (partial): TGCAGTGCTAGAGCAGGGTCCTTTGGC. Its protein product is CSARAGSFG. The entire CDR3 is CSARAGSFGYTF.

Concerning this clone itself: Sequencing ends 3 residues short of the CDR3 end; the germline J gene provides the rest. The gene calls are TRBV7-9 and TRBJ1-2, with 7 positions matching TRBD1. Germline loops: CDR1 SEHNR, CDR2 FQNEAQ (reference sequence). The CDR3 covers 14 residues. V was clipped by 0 bases and J by 5 bases; unmatched bases: 3. Here the CDR3 reads CASSLAQGEYGYTF. The DNA read from the CDR3 is TGTGCCAGCAGCTTAGCGCAGGGGGAATATGGC.

The CDR3 spells CASSIWQGFNTIYF. CDR3 DNA (partial): TGTGCCAGTAGTATCTGGCAGGGGTTCAACACC. V and J are TRBV19 and TRBJ1-3; weak D call: TRBD1 (6 bases). With the read ending 3 residues before the CDR3 end, the germline J gene is used to fill in that end. The CDR3 consists of 14 residues. Trimming removed 3 bases from V and 7 bases from J, with 13 bases in between. The germline CDR1 and CDR2 sequences are LNHDA and SQIVND (reference sequence). Complete variable domain (other parts from reference TRBV19 and TRBJ1-3): DGGITQSPKYLFRKEGQNVTLSCEQNLNHDAMYWYRQDPGQGLRLIYYSQIVNDFQKGDIAEGYSVSREKKESFPLTVTSAQKNPTAFYLCASSIWQGFNTIYFGEGSWLTVV.

This clone showed up just a few times. The missing CDR3 end, 3 residues past where the read stops, is filled in from the germline J gene. The V gene is TRBV5-6, the J gene TRBJ2-1; 7 positions agree with TRBD1. The CDR3 covers 15 residues. From germline, CDR1 is SGHDT and CDR2 YYEEEE. V gave up 0 bases and J gave up 4 bases; unmatched junction bases: 4. The CDR3 sequence: CASSLDRGMYNEQFF. CDR3 bases read: TGTGCCAGCAGCTTGGACAGGGGAATGTACAATGAG.